This passage covers 18 T cell receptor beta chains from one sample sequenced in a study of blood T cell repertoires in COVID-19. The assay was immunoSEQ multiplex PCR, and TCRdb's table has in-frame clones only and misses some. The sample lists approximately 39,000 clones; more than 75% were seen once. Sequenced sample: peripheral blood. The receptors stem from a man aged 50-59 years with active or convalescent COVID-19.

The chain is built from TRBV28 and TRBJ1-4; D gene unclear. Trimming cost V 5 bases and J 2 bases, with 15 bases left between them. Germline CDR1 reads MDHEN; CDR2 reads SYDVKM. This CDR3 region has 16 residues. In DNA form, the CDR3 reads TGTGCCAGCAGTGCCCCACGAGGGCTCACTAATGAAAAACTGTTTTTT. This translates into CASSAPRGLTNEKLFF. The whole variable domain, remainder taken from reference TRBV28 and TRBJ1-4, is DVKVTQSSRYLVKRTGEKVFLECVQDMDHENMFWYRQDPGLGLRLIYFSYDVKMKEKGDIPEGYSVSREKKERFSLILESASTNQTSMYLCASSAPRGLTNEKLFFGSGTQLSVL.

V is TRBV6-5 and J is TRBJ1-5, with D perhaps matching TRBD1 (5 bases). V lost 11 bases and J 6 bases, leaving 17 bases between the germline ends. This CDR3 is 13 amino acids long. The germline CDR1 and CDR2 sequences are MNHEY and SVGAGI. The CDR3 DNA is TGTGCCTCGGGAGCGCGGGGGGTTCAGCCCCAGCATTTT. It is translated as CASGARGVQPQHF.

The chain joins TRBV3-1 (or the pseudogene TRBV3-2) to TRBJ2-5, with 13 bases aligning to TRBD2. Unmatched junction bases numbered 4, after V lost 1 base and J lost 5 bases. The CDR3 runs to 16 residues. Per germline, CDR1 LGHDT and CDR2 YNNKEL (reference sequence). The CDR3 region is CASSQVLTSGGETQYF. CDR3 nucleotides: TGTGCCAGCAGCCAAGTCCTGACTAGCGGGGGGGAGACCCAGTACTTC.

This chain connects TRBV6-5 to TRBJ1-1; D perhaps matches TRBD1 (6 bases). The CDR3 sequence is 15 residues long. The V gene lost 2 bases and the J gene lost 0 bases, with 10 bases spanning the gap. Germline CDR1 is MNHEY and CDR2 is SVGAGI. CDR3 bases: TGTGCCAGCAGTTACCAAGGGGGAATGAACACTGAAGCTTTCTTT. Protein product: CASSYQGGMNTEAFF.

V gene TRBV12-3 or TRBV12-4 combines with J gene TRBJ1-3, with D perhaps TRBD1 (5 bases). Trimming removed 3 bases at V and 4 bases at J, with 7 bases between. This CDR3 has 13 amino acids. This CDR3 reads CASSLTEGNTIYF. Here the CDR3 DNA reads TGTGCCAGCAGTTTGACAGAAGGAAACACCATATATTTT.

The chain couples TRBV12-5 to TRBJ2-1, with unresolved D. This CDR3 spans 13 amino acids. Trimming took 3 bases from V and 5 from J, leaving 8 bases between them. Germline V gene data show CDR1 as LGHNT and CDR2 as FRNRAP. CDR3 loop: CASGLHSNNEQFF. In DNA, the CDR3 is TGTGCTAGTGGTTTACACAGTAACAATGAGCAGTTCTTC.

This sequence joins TRBV27 and TRBJ2-1; the match to TRBD2 covers 10 bases. There are 14 residues in the CDR3. Germline V gene data show CDR1 as MNHEY and CDR2 as SMNVEV (reference sequence). Trimming removed 6 bases from V and 6 bases from J; junction bases left unmatched: 5. The CDR3 DNA reads TGTGCCAGCAGAGGACTAGCGGACCCCAATGAGCAGTTCTTC. Translation: CASRGLADPNEQFF.

This chain joins TRBV5-4 and TRBJ2-3; 9 nucleotides match TRBD2. Germline lookup yields CDR1 SGHNT and CDR2 YYREEE (reference sequence). This CDR3 has 16 amino acids. Germline trimming cut 0 bases from V and 4 bases from J; bases unmatched to any gene: 6. The CDR3 nucleotides are TGTGCCAGCAGCTTGGGGCTAGCGGGACAATCAGATACGCAGTATTTT. Protein product: CASSLGLAGQSDTQYF.

J is TRBJ1-4 and V is TRBV30; TRBD1 aligns across 7 bases. The germline V gene encodes CDR1 GTSNPN and CDR2 SVGIG (reference sequence). V was clipped by 1 base and J by 4 bases; unmatched bases: 12. This CDR3 region has 17 residues. As DNA, the CDR3 is TGTGCCTGGAGTGAGGGGGGCCGCGGGGACAGTAATGAAAAACTGTTTTTT. Its protein is CAWSEGGRGDSNEKLFF.

This rearrangement joins TRBV27 to TRBJ1-2; D may be TRBD1 (6 bases). The length of the CDR3 is 13 residues. Germline V gene data show CDR1 as MNHEY and CDR2 as SMNVEV (reference sequence). Trimming cost V 4 bases and J 8 bases, with 14 bases left between them. CDR3 residues: CASSSPTGRGYTF. The CDR3 bases are TGTGCCAGCAGTTCCCCGACAGGCCGCGGCTACACCTTC.

The chain uses TRBV3-1 (or the pseudogene TRBV3-2) and TRBJ1-3, with 7 positions matching TRBD1. V shed 2 bases and J 4 bases; nucleotides not matched to a gene: 5. Germline V CDR1 and CDR2: LGHDT, YNNKEL (reference sequence). This CDR3 has 15 residues. The CDR3 region is CASSQRSRGGNTIYF. Here the CDR3 DNA reads TGTGCCAGCAGCCAAAGGTCCAGGGGGGGAAACACCATATATTTT.

The J gene is TRBJ2-1, the V gene TRBV7-3; 7 bases map to TRBD1. The V gene's germline CDR1 is SGHTA and CDR2 FQGTGA. After removal of 5 bases from V and 3 bases from J, the junction contained 13 bases not matched to a gene. CDR3 length: 17 amino acids. CDR3 residues: CASSAFPGTAVYNEQFF. In DNA form, the CDR3 reads TGTGCCAGCAGCGCTTTCCCCGGGACAGCGGTCTACAATGAGCAGTTCTTC.

The V gene is TRBV5-1, the J gene TRBJ2-5, with D possibly matching TRBD2 (6 bases). This CDR3 contains 15 residues. Between the trimmed V and J ends, which lost 4 bases and 3 bases, there was a span of 16 bases. Germline-derived CDR1 and CDR2 are SGHRS and YFSETQ. CDR3 sequence: CASSAPGTPKETQYF. CDR3 sequence (DNA): TGCGCCAGCAGCGCCCCCGGGACTCCAAAAGAGACCCAGTACTTC.

This chain links TRBV2 with TRBJ1-2; perhaps TRBD1 as D (6 bases). In germline, CDR1 is SNHLY, CDR2 FYNNEI. Deletions cut 2 bases from V and 2 bases from J, with 15 bases between. The CDR3 length is 16 residues. The CDR3 DNA follows: TGTGCCAGCAGTGAACGGGCGACAGGAGGAAACTATGGCTACACCTTC. Protein sequence: CASSERATGGNYGYTF.

This clone was found a few times. The rearrangement joins TRBV12-3 or TRBV12-4 to TRBJ1-1; D gene uncertain. There are 13 residues in the CDR3. Trimming pared 7 bases from V and 1 base from J, leaving 10 bases between. CDR3 amino acids: CASTTGKNTEAFF. The CDR3 DNA is TGTGCCAGCACCACCGGTAAGAACACTGAAGCTTTCTTT.

This chain connects TRBV5-1 to TRBJ2-1, with 9 bases that match TRBD2. With 4 bases clipped from V and 6 bases from J, the junction kept 14 bases outside the gene matches. The CDR3 contains 17 residues. Germline-derived CDR1 and CDR2 are SGHRS and YFSETQ. CDR3 loop: CASSKKGVAGVVNEQFF. CDR3 nucleotides: TGCGCCAGCAGCAAAAAAGGGGTAGCGGGAGTCGTCAATGAGCAGTTCTTC.

The chain links TRBV9 to TRBJ1-2; no firm D call. From germline, CDR1 is SGDLS and CDR2 YYNGEE. Trimming cost V 0 bases and J 0 bases, with 6 bases left between them. The CDR3 consists of 14 residues. The CDR3 DNA reads as TGTGCCAGCAGCGTAGATTCTGCTAACTATGGCTACACCTTC. Its protein product is CASSVDSANYGYTF.

The chain recombines TRBV28 with TRBJ2-5, with TRBD1 matching over 10 bases. Germline V gives CDR1 MDHEN, CDR2 SYDVKM. The CDR3 spans 16 residues. J lost 5 bases, V lost 0 bases, and 6 bases had no gene match. This CDR3 is CASSLWGQGSGETQYF. Written as DNA, the CDR3 is TGTGCCAGCAGTTTATGGGGACAGGGGAGCGGTGAGACCCAGTACTTC.